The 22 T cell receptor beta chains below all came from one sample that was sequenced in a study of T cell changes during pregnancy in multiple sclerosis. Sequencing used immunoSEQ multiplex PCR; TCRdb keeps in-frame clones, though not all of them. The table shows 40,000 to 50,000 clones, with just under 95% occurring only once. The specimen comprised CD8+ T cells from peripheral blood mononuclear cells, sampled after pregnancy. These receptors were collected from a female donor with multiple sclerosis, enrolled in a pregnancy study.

The CDR3 is CASSPRDRNTEAFF. The CDR3 DNA is TGTGCCAGCAGCCCAAGGGACAGGAACACTGAAGCTTTCTTT. The chain recombines TRBV9 with TRBJ1-1, with 7 bases identical to TRBD1. Trimming took 4 bases from V and 1 from J; bases not matched to a gene: 4. This CDR3 comprises 14 residues. Germline CDR1 reads SGDLS; CDR2 reads YYNGEE.

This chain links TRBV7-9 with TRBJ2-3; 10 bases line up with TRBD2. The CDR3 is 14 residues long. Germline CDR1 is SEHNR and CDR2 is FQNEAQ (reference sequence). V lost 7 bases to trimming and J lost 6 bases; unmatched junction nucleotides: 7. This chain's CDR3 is CASTSAGGPDTQYF. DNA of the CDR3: TGTGCCAGCACCTCAGCGGGGGGGCCGGATACGCAGTATTTT.

DNA for the CDR3: TGTGCCAGCAGTTTCGCCACAGGGTCTGGGGCCAACGTCCTGACTTTC. The encoded protein is CASSFATGSGANVLTF. V is TRBV28 and J is TRBJ2-6; TRBD1 is a possible D gene (6 bases). Germline V gene lookup returns CDR1 MDHEN and CDR2 SYDVKM. The V gene lost 3 bases and the J gene lost 1 base, with 10 bases spanning the gap. The CDR3 is 16 residues long.

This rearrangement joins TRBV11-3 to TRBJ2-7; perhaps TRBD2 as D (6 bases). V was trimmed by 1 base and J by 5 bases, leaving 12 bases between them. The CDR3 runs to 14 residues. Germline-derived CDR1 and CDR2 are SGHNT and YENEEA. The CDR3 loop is CASSLGGGSDEQYF. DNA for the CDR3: TGTGCCAGCAGCTTAGGGGGAGGCTCGGACGAGCAGTACTTC.

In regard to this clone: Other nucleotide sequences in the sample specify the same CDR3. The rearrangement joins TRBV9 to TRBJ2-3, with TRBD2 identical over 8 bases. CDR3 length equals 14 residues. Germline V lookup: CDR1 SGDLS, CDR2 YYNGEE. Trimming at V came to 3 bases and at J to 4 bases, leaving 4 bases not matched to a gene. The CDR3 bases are TGTGCCAGCAGCGCCGGGGGGGGTCCAGATACGCAGTATTTT. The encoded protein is CASSAGGGPDTQYF.

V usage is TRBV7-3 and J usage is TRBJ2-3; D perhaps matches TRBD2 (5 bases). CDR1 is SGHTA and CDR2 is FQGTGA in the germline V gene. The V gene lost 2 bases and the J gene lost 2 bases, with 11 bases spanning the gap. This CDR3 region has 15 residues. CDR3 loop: CASSLGRAATDTQYF. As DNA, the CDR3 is TGTGCCAGCAGCTTAGGGAGAGCAGCCACAGATACGCAGTATTTT.

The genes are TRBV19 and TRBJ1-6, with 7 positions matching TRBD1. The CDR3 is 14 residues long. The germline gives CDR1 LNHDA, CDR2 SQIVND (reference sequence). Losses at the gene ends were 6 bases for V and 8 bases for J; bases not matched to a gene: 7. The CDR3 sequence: CASSPGTDHSPLHF. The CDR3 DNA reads TGTGCCAGTAGCCCCGGGACAGACCATTCACCCCTCCACTTT.

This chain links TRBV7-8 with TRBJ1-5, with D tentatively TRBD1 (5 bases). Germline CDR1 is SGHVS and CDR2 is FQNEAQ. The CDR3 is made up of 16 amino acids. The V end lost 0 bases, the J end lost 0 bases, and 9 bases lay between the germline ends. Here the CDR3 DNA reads TGTGCCAGCAGCTTAGCAGGGGCTTATAGCAATCAGCCCCAGCATTTT. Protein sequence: CASSLAGAYSNQPQHF.

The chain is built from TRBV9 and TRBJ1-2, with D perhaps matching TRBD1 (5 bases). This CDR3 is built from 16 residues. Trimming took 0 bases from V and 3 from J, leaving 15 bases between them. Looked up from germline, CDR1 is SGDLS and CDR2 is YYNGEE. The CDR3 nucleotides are TGTGCCAGCAGCGTAGCCGGACACCCCCAGGACTATGGCTACACCTTC. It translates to CASSVAGHPQDYGYTF. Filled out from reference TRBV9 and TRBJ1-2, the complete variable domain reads DSGVTQTPKHLITATGQRVTLRCSPRSGDLSVYWYQQSLDQGLQFLIQYYNGEERAKGNILERFSAQQFPDLHSELNLSSLELGDSALYFCASSVAGHPQDYGYTFGSGTRLTVV.

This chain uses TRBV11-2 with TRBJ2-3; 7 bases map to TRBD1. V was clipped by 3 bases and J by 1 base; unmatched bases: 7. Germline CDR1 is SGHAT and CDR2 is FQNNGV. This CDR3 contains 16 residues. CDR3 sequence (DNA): TGTGCCAGCAGCTTCGAGACAGGGTGGGGCACAGATACGCAGTATTTT. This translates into CASSFETGWGTDTQYF.

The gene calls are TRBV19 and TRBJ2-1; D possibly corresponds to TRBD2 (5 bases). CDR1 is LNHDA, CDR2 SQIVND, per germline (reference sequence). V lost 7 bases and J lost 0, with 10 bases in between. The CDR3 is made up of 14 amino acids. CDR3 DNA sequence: TGTGCCAGTACCCTTGGGAGCTCCTACAATGAGCAGTTCTTC. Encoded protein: CASTLGSSYNEQFF.

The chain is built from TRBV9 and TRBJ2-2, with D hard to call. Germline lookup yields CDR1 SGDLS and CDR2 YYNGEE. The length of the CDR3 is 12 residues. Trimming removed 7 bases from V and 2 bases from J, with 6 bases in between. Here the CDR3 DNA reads TGTGCCAGCTCCCATAACACCGGGGAGCTGTTTTTT. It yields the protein CASSHNTGELFF. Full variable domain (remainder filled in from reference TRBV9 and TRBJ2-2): DSGVTQTPKHLITATGQRVTLRCSPRSGDLSVYWYQQSLDQGLQFLIQYYNGEERAKGNILERFSAQQFPDLHSELNLSSLELGDSALYFCASSHNTGELFFGEGSRLTVL.

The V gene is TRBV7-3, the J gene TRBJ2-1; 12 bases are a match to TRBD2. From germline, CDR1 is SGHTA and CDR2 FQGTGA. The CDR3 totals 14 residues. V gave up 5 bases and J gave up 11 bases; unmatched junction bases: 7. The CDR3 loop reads CASSGGGLAGQQFF. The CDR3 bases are TGTGCCAGCAGCGGAGGGGGACTAGCGGGCCAGCAGTTCTTC. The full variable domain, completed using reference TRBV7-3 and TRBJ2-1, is GAGVSQTPSNKVTEKGKYVELRCDPISGHTALYWYRQSLGQGPEFLIYFQGTGAADDSGLPNDRFFAVRPEGSVSTLKIQRTERGDSAVYLCASSGGGLAGQQFFGPGTRLTVL.

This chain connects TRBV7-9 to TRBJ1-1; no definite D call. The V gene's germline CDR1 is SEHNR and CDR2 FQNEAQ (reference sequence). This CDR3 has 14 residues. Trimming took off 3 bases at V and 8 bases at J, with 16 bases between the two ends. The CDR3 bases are TGTGCCAGCAGCTTTTTGACAAACGAAGCAGAAGCTTTCTTT. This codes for CASSFLTNEAEAFF.

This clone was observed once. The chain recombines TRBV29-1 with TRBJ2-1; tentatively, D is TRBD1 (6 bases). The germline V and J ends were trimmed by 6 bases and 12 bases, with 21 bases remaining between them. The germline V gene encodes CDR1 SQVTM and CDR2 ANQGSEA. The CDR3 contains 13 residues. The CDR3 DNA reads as TGCAGCGTCGAGGGACATATTTTCCAGGGGCAGTTCTTC. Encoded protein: CSVEGHIFQGQFF.

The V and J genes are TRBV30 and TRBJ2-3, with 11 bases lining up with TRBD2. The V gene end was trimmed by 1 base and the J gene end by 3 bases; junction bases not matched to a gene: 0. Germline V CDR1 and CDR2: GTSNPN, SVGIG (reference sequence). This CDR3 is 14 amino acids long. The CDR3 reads CAWSGLAGTDTQYF. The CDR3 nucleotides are TGTGCCTGGAGTGGACTAGCGGGAACAGATACGCAGTATTTT.

The CDR3 loop reads CASSPGTWGQGSSYNEQFF. DNA for the CDR3: TGTGCCAGCTCACCGGGGACATGGGGCCAGGGAAGCTCCTACAATGAGCAGTTCTTC. The V and J genes are TRBV18 and TRBJ2-1; possible D gene TRBD1, 6 bases. V lost 3 bases and J 0 bases, leaving 21 bases between the germline ends. There are 19 residues in the CDR3. CDR1 is KGHSH, CDR2 LQKENI, per germline.

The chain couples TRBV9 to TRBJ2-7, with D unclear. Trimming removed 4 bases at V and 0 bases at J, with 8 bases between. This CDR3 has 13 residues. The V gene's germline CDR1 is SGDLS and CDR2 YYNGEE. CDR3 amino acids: CASSRQDSYEQYF. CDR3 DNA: TGTGCCAGCAGCAGACAAGACTCCTACGAGCAGTACTTC.

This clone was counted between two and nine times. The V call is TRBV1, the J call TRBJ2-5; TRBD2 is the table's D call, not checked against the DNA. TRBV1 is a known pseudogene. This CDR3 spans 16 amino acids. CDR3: CTSSRGPGKWQETQYF. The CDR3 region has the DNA TGCACCAGCAGCCGAGGTCCCGGGAAGTGGCAAGAGACCCAGTACTTC.

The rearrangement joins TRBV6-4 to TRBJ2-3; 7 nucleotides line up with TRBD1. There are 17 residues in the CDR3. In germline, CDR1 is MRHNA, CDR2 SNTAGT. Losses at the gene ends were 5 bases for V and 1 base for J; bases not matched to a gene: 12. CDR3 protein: CASSRYAPGQGTDTQYF. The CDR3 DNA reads TGTGCCAGCAGTAGATATGCCCCCGGACAGGGCACAGATACGCAGTATTTT.

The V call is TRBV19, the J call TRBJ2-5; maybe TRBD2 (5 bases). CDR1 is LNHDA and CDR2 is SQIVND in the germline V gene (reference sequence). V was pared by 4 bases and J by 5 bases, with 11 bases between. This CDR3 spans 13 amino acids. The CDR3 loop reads CASSKDGGETQYF. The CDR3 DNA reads TGTGCCAGTAGTAAGGACGGCGGGGAGACCCAGTACTTC.

CDR3 bases: TGTGCCAGCAGCCCGCGGGGGGGGCACAATGAGCAGTTCTTC. Translation gives CASSPRGGHNEQFF. The chain joins TRBV7-3 to TRBJ2-1; 9 bases fit TRBD2. Trimming at V came to 5 bases and at J to 5 bases, leaving 4 bases not matched to a gene. Germline lookup yields CDR1 SGHTA and CDR2 FQGTGA. The CDR3 contains 14 residues. The whole variable domain, remainder taken from reference TRBV7-3 and TRBJ2-1, is GAGVSQTPSNKVTEKGKYVELRCDPISGHTALYWYRQSLGQGPEFLIYFQGTGAADDSGLPNDRFFAVRPEGSVSTLKIQRTERGDSAVYLCASSPRGGHNEQFFGPGTRLTVL.